This TCR beta chain is drawn from a study of identical twins. The V gene's germline CDR1 is SQVTM and CDR2 ANQGSEA. Trimming removed 4 bases at V and 0 bases at J, with 10 bases between. The CDR3 spans 14 residues. Carrying unique molecular identifiers, the cDNA also gained a universal primer site through template switching. MiXCR was run by TCRdb on the 5' RACE reads, yielding one entry per CDR3 protein. The sample has some 190,000 distinct CDR3 sequences, roughly 15% seen once. This sample also appeared in a second study, on T cells expressing NK-cell markers.

This sequence joins TRBV29-1 and TRBJ2-1; no clear D. What was sequenced was CD8+ T cells sorted from blood. This TCR derives from a young woman in good health. The CDR3 DNA sequence: TGCAGCGTTGTAAGTGCCAGCTCCTACAATGAGCAGTTCTTC. Its protein is CSVVSASSYNEQFF.